This note documents a single T cell receptor beta chain sequence. Which antigen it targets is not known. No base quality information exists; no much larger clone differs at one position. The junction shows trimming of 0 bases on V and 4 bases on J, plus 3 bases between the germline ends. From the cysteine up to the phenylalanine, the CDR3 has a length of 13 residues. Of all the DNA, just the CDR3 is kept, 39 bases in frame from base 1. CDR1 and CDR2 (MNHEY, SVGEGT) derive from the germline V gene. This record comes from a study of blood T cells in healthy people across ages (dated by TCRdb to between 2014 and 2016). As for the study more broadly: Template switching captured roughly one uniquely barcoded TCR beta cDNA molecule per two T cells in model experiments. Using deep sequencing normalized with unique cDNA molecular identifiers, the study measured how TCR beta repertoire diversity changes with age. To avoid experimental bias, donors of different ages were randomly spread across the sequencing lanes. Donors were grouped into four age groups: young (average approximately 16 years), middle-aged (39), aged (approximately 58) and long-lived (roughly 80). For two donors (one aged 18 to 30 and one aged 80 or older), the study analyzed two additional independent replicas of 1 million unique cDNA reads from the same blood draw. Overall study outcomes, separate from this receptor: Observed TCR beta diversity per million T cells fell roughly linearly with age, and a significant reduction was already apparent by age roughly 40. The long-lived group showed more naive CD4+ T cells, fewer expanded clones and increased TCR diversity than the aged group, suggesting age selection. Total diversity estimates from one million sequenced T cells were considered lower bounds and underestimates. Because the CMV infection status of the donors was unknown, age-related changes in expanded clonotypes may potentially have been confounded. Conclusive comparison of naive and antigen-experienced compartments was prevented by the profiling of bulk unsorted PBMCs. Observed TCR beta diversity correlated strongly with the percentage of naive T cells measured by flow cytometry.

The receptor library was made with 5' RACE. The run used an Illumina HiSeq 2500. A second roughly 7 to 11 cycle PCR used a sample-barcoded 5' primer and a J-beta primer mix. A template-switch 5' adaptor carrying 12 random nucleotides introduced a unique molecular identifier onto each TCR beta cDNA molecule. Each sample yielded at least 2.5 million CDR3-containing paired-end reads. First-strand cDNA synthesis was performed from all RNA using the Mint cDNA synthesis kit, with priming by a TRBC-specific oligonucleotide. Following uracil-DNA glycosylase treatment, a first 18-cycle PCR with universal primers M1SS and BC2_uni_R was performed on all cDNA. The paper's processing steps were these. Each sample was normalized by randomly selecting 1 million high-quality reads, each carrying a distinct molecular identifier. Instead of being binned into consensus sequences, reads that shared molecular identifiers were thrown out. MiTCR, run with a Q25 quality threshold and the strictest error-elimination algorithm, handled CDR3 identification, clonotype clustering and error correction. A nonparametric unseen species model using Euler transformation provided a lower-bound estimate of total TCR beta diversity. The public sequencing data were trimmed at Q25 with fastp and processed into clonotypes with MiXCR by TCRdb, which kept only in-frame beta chains. Rows matching on CDR3 protein sequence are summarized as one entry with the most common DNA and genes. The V and J calls follow TCRdb's processing rather than the paper's. Within this sample are around 670,000 distinct CDR3 sequences, with about 30% of them counted one time only. The top ten clonotypes cover approximately 14% of the sample.

The donors were roughly 40 Caucasian individuals from Russia, aged 6 to 90 years, who were systemically healthy. Around 10 milliliters of peripheral blood were drawn from each donor into EDTA-treated Vacutainer tubes. Ficoll-Paque density-gradient centrifugation was used to isolate PBMCs, with at least 7 million per sample. Trizol reagent was used to extract total RNA from the PBMCs, yielding at least 5 micrograms per sample. Naive CD45RAhigh/CD27high T cell percentages were measured by flow cytometry on a PBMC aliquot from every donor. The sample was blood. The rearrangement joined TRBV6-2 or TRBV6-3 to TRBJ2-2, with an unclear D gene assignment. This TCR derives from a woman of 80 years or more in good health. CDR3 protein: CASSYSTTGELFF. The DNA sequence follows: TGTGCCAGCAGTTACTCCACCACCGGGGAGCTGTTTTTT.